A selection of T cell receptor beta chains follows, all from one sample in a study of blood T cell repertoires in COVID-19. The method was immunoSEQ multiplex PCR; TCRdb's version includes in-frame clones alone and lacks a portion of them. The profile shows more than 85,000 clones, around 92% of them singletons. Sequenced input: peripheral blood. Every receptor here comes from a man aged 18 to 35 with acute or convalescent COVID-19. The CDR3 runs from the conserved cysteine through the conserved F or W. The order of the fields is CDR3 protein, CDR3 DNA, V gene, J gene, D gene, clone size. D genes are given only for firm matches. Only some rows state a clone size, as once, few, many or a class for expanded clones.

CASSSTGWTEAFF	TGTGCCAGCAGTTCGACAGGATGGACTGAAGCTTTCTTT	TRBV27	TRBJ1-1	NA	NA
CASSLAADTDTQYF	TGCGCCAGCAGCTTGGCGGCGGACACAGATACGCAGTATTTT	TRBV5-1	TRBJ2-3	NA	NA
CASSAPGQHNEKLFF	TGTGCCAGCAGCGCCCCGGGACAGCATAATGAAAAACTGTTTTTT	TRBV2	TRBJ1-4	TRBD1	NA
CATSDPGQGAYYGYTF	TGTGCCACCAGTGATCCAGGACAGGGGGCCTACTATGGCTACACCTTC	TRBV24-1	TRBJ1-2	TRBD1	NA
CASSYGRNSPLHF	TGTGCCAGCAGTTACGGCAGAAATTCACCCCTCCACTTT	TRBV6-6	TRBJ1-6	NA	NA
CASSSDGGSNYGYTF	TGCGCCAGCAGTTCTGATGGGGGGAGCAACTATGGCTACACCTTC	TRBV5-1	TRBJ1-2	NA	NA
CATKFSSGINQPQHF	TGTGCCACCAAATTTTCGTCGGGAATCAATCAGCCCCAGCATTTT	TRBV15	TRBJ1-5	NA	NA
CASSPVISGANVLTF	TGTGCCAGTAGTCCCGTTATCTCTGGGGCCAACGTCCTGACTTTC	TRBV19	TRBJ2-6	NA	NA
CASSGTGGVYEQYF	TGCGCCAGCAGCGGTACCGGAGGCGTCTACGAGCAGTACTTC	TRBV10-1	TRBJ2-7	NA	once
CASSQDTLGAGTDTQYF	TGCGCCAGCAGCCAAGATACTTTGGGGGCGGGCACAGATACGCAGTATTTT	TRBV4-1	TRBJ2-3	NA	NA
CSVEEGDRISYTF	TGCAGCGTTGAAGAAGGAGACAGAATTAGCTACACCTTC	TRBV29-1	TRBJ1-2	NA	NA
CASSFRTGSYNSPLHF	TGTGCCAGCAGCTTCCGGACAGGCTCCTATAATTCACCCCTCCACTTT	TRBV7-2	TRBJ1-6	TRBD1	NA
CASSPRQSRYGYTF	TGTGCCAGCAGTCCCCGACAGTCCCGCTATGGCTACACCTTC	TRBV27	TRBJ1-2	NA	NA
CASSPGLAGAESNEQFF	TGTGCCAGCAGTCCGGGACTAGCGGGGGCAGAGTCCAATGAGCAGTTCTTC	TRBV27	TRBJ2-1	TRBD2	once
CATSTSDPSTDTQYF	TGTGCCACCAGTACTAGCGACCCTAGCACAGATACGCAGTATTTT	TRBV24-1	TRBJ2-3	TRBD2	NA
CASRIMDRGKDTQYF	TGTGCCAGCAGAATCATGGACAGGGGCAAAGATACGCAGTATTTT	TRBV21-1	TRBJ2-3	NA	NA
CASTYAGSYEQYF	TGTGCCAGCACCTACGCAGGTTCTTACGAGCAGTACTTC	TRBV12-3/TRBV12-4	TRBJ2-7	NA	NA
CASSLIRREEKLFF	TGCGCCAGCAGCCTCATCAGGAGGGAGGAAAAACTGTTTTTT	TRBV4-1	TRBJ1-4	NA	NA
CASSQGSMTNTEAFF	TGTGCCAGCAGCCAAGGGAGCATGACGAACACTGAAGCTTTCTTT	TRBV14	TRBJ1-1	NA	many
CASSIARRTGELFF	TGTGCCAGTAGTATAGCTAGAAGGACCGGGGAGCTGTTTTTT	TRBV19	TRBJ2-2	NA	NA
CASSLDLGGAGYEQYF	TGCGCCAGCAGCTTGGACTTAGGGGGGGCCGGGTACGAGCAGTACTTC	TRBV5-1	TRBJ2-7	NA	NA
CASSQDGTAHTPGDSPLHF	TGCGCCAGCAGCCAAGATGGGACGGCCCACACACCGGGGGATTCACCCCTCCACTTT	TRBV4-1	TRBJ1-6	NA	NA